These 18 T cell receptor beta chains originate from one sample sequenced in a study of shared clonotypes between healthy human individuals. Only in-frame clones appear in the TCRdb table, and some are missing; sequencing was by immunoSEQ multiplex PCR. The sample consists of more than 850,000 clones, about four fifths of them appearing once. Sequencing was carried out using memory CD4+ T cells from PBMCs. The subset here: CD45RA-negative fraction. The receptors were sampled from a man aged 18 to 30 in good health. Some clones in this sample may be carry-over from other donors' samples.

The V call is TRBV10-3, the J call TRBJ1-6; D is uncertain. The germline gives CDR1 ENHRY, CDR2 SYGVKD. The CDR3 extends over 14 amino acids. V shed 2 bases and J shed 8 bases, with 10 bases lying between them. CDR3 in DNA: TGTGCCATCAGTGAGGCCAGATTTTATTCACCCCTCCACTTT. As protein: CAISEARFYSPLHF.

At least ten counts were recorded for this clone. The sample contains more than one DNA sequence encoding this CDR3. The rearrangement uses TRBV2 and TRBJ2-7, with 11 bases identical to TRBD1. Losses at the gene ends were 4 bases for V and 2 bases for J; bases not matched to a gene: 1. Germline V gives CDR1 SNHLY, CDR2 FYNNEI. This CDR3 is built from 14 residues. CDR3 amino acids: CASSGGQGAYEQYF. CDR3 in DNA: TGTGCCAGCAGTGGGGGACAGGGGGCCTACGAGCAGTACTTC.

The table lists this clone with a count of one. The V gene is TRBV25-1, the J gene TRBJ1-5; D possibly corresponds to TRBD1 (6 bases). V was trimmed by 4 bases and J by 5 bases, leaving 9 bases between them. CDR1 is MGHDK and CDR2 is SYGVNS in the germline V gene. The length of the CDR3 is 13 residues. The CDR3 DNA reads as TGTGCCAGCAGTGGCAGGGGATATCAGCCCCAGCATTTT. Its translation: CASSGRGYQPQHF.

In its sample, this clone was seen once. V and J are TRBV6-6 and TRBJ2-2; 7 bases line up with TRBD2. The CDR3 contains 15 residues. Germline loops: CDR1 MNHNY, CDR2 SVGAGI (reference sequence). V shed 4 bases, J shed 1 base, and the junction held 3 bases outside the gene matches. The CDR3 region has the DNA TGTGCCAGCAGTTCACTAGCGTGGAACACCGGGGAGCTGTTTTTT. Residues: CASSSLAWNTGELFF.

This clone has a single count. V and J are TRBV9 and TRBJ2-3, with D possibly being TRBD2 (7 bases). CDR3 size: 13 residues. Germline V gene data show CDR1 as SGDLS and CDR2 as YYNGEE. With 7 bases removed from V and 4 bases from J, the gap between germline ends came to 13 bases. CDR3 coding DNA: TGTGCCAGCGGACGGGGGGCCGCAGATACGCAGTATTTT. This encodes CASGRGAADTQYF.

The CDR3 bases are TGTGCCAGCAGCTTAGCGGGGACTAGGGGTATGCATGAGCAGTTCTTC. This gives the protein CASSLAGTRGMHEQFF. The chain couples TRBV7-9 to TRBJ2-1, with 8 bases identical to TRBD2. The CDR3 totals 16 residues. The germline V gene has CDR1 SEHNR and CDR2 FQNEAQ (reference sequence). Trimming took 0 bases from V and 8 from J; bases not matched to a gene: 9.

This chain links TRBV4-1 with TRBJ2-2; D may be TRBD2 (6 bases). CDR1 MGHRA and CDR2 YSYEKL come from the germline V gene. The CDR3 covers 15 residues. V lost 10 bases and J lost 5, with 20 bases in between. CDR3 region: CATQNRGGGTGELFF. The CDR3 region has the DNA TGCGCCACCCAAAATAGGGGAGGAGGGACCGGGGAGCTGTTTTTT.

The chain is built from TRBV7-9 and TRBJ1-2; 10 nucleotides agree with TRBD1. Per germline, CDR1 SEHNR and CDR2 FQNEAQ (reference sequence). The ends lost 5 bases at V and 8 bases at J; junction bases unmatched: 8. The CDR3 totals 14 residues. CDR3 bases: TGTGCCAGCAGCATCGGACAGGGGGAGGGAGGCTACACCTTC. It specifies CASSIGQGEGGYTF.

This clone was seen only a few times. This chain links TRBV5-1 with TRBJ2-1, with 7 bases identical to TRBD2. Germline trimming cut 0 bases from V and 5 bases from J; bases unmatched to any gene: 8. CDR1 and CDR2 (germline): SGHRS, YFSETQ. The CDR3 spans 16 residues. The CDR3 region has the DNA TGCGCCAGCAGCTTGGGCCCTAGCGGAGGGGACAATGAGCAGTTCTTC. Its translation: CASSLGPSGGDNEQFF.

J is TRBJ2-3 and V is TRBV5-1; TRBD1 matches 7 bases. CDR3 length equals 14 residues. The germline CDR1 and CDR2 sequences are SGHRS and YFSETQ. V shed 1 base and J 4 bases; nucleotides not matched to a gene: 3. DNA for the CDR3: TGCGCCAGCAGCTTGCGTACAGGGGCAGATACGCAGTATTTT. Translating it yields CASSLRTGADTQYF. Full variable domain (rest looked up from reference TRBV5-1 and TRBJ2-3): KAGVTQTPRYLIKTRGQQVTLSCSPISGHRSVSWYQQTPGQGLQFLFEYFSETQRNKGNFPGRFSGRQFSNSRSEMNVSTLELGDSALYLCASSLRTGADTQYFGPGTRLTVL.

J is TRBJ1-4 and V is TRBV25-1; 12 bases line up with TRBD1. The V and J ends lost 3 bases and 4 bases, in that order; junction bases with no gene match: 3. CDR1 and CDR2 (germline): MGHDK, SYGVNS. The CDR3 length is 16 residues. CDR3: CASSEGQGAFNEKLFF. CDR3 sequence (DNA): TGTGCCAGCAGTGAGGGACAGGGGGCATTTAATGAAAAACTGTTTTTT.

The gene calls are TRBV18 and TRBJ2-7, with D possibly being TRBD1 or TRBD2 (5 bases each). The V end was cut by 3 bases, the J end by 1 base, with 16 bases between. The CDR3 runs to 16 residues. Germline-derived CDR1 and CDR2 are KGHSH and LQKENI. CDR3: CASSPTGPSVSYEQYF. The CDR3 DNA is TGTGCCAGCTCACCCACGGGACCGTCAGTTTCCTACGAGCAGTACTTC.

This clone has at least ten counts. V and J are TRBV2 and TRBJ2-5, with TRBD1 matching over 8 bases. The length of the CDR3 is 15 residues. V shed 7 bases and J 1 base; nucleotides not matched to a gene: 8. Germline loops: CDR1 SNHLY, CDR2 FYNNEI. The CDR3, as DNA: TGTGCCAGCACTGGAACAGGGGGACTCCAAGAGACCCAGTACTTC. Translating gives CASTGTGGLQETQYF.

This clone was detected only a few times. This sequence may be a read error, since a much larger clone differs from it by one base. The chain is built from TRBV2 and TRBJ2-6; 7 positions match TRBD1. The V segment lost 6 bases and the J segment 2 bases; nucleotides outside the gene matches: 4. Germline V lookup: CDR1 SNHLY, CDR2 FYNNEI. The CDR3 covers 15 residues. This CDR3 is CASSTDRAGANVLTF. DNA for the CDR3: TGTGCCAGCAGCACCGACAGGGCTGGGGCCAACGTCCTGACTTTC.

This clone was seen ten or more times. The CDR3 spells CATSRRDRGEEKLFF. The CDR3 nucleotides read TGTGCCACCAGCAGACGAGACAGGGGAGAAGAAAAACTGTTTTTT. V gene TRBV15 combines with J gene TRBJ1-4, with TRBD1 matching 8 bases. This CDR3 is built from 15 residues. The V and J ends lost 2 bases and 8 bases, in that order; junction bases with no gene match: 7. CDR1 and CDR2 from the germline V gene are LNHNV and YYDKDF (reference sequence).

The chain couples TRBV5-4 to TRBJ1-1; D possibly corresponds to TRBD1 (5 bases). Trimming cost V 3 bases and J 4 bases, with 10 bases left between them. The CDR3 extends over 13 amino acids. The germline V gene encodes CDR1 SGHNT and CDR2 YYREEE (reference sequence). CDR3 sequence reads: CASSSDDSTEAFF. CDR3 DNA sequence: TGTGCCAGCAGCTCGGACGACAGCACTGAAGCTTTCTTT.

The chain joins TRBV5-1 to TRBJ2-1; TRBD2 agrees at 8 bases. CDR3 length: 14 residues. CDR1 is SGHRS, CDR2 YFSETQ, per germline. V was clipped by 3 bases and J by 10 bases; unmatched bases: 9. The CDR3 region is CASSSSGGQREQFF. CDR3 sequence (DNA): TGCGCCAGCAGCTCTTCGGGAGGGCAGCGCGAGCAGTTCTTC. Full variable domain (outside the CDR3, taken from reference TRBV5-1 and TRBJ2-1): KAGVTQTPRYLIKTRGQQVTLSCSPISGHRSVSWYQQTPGQGLQFLFEYFSETQRNKGNFPGRFSGRQFSNSRSEMNVSTLELGDSALYLCASSSSGGQREQFFGPGTRLTVL.

V is TRBV5-1 and J is TRBJ2-7; the D gene could be TRBD1 or TRBD2 (5 bases each). There are 12 residues in the CDR3. Trimming took off 7 bases at V and 6 bases at J, with 14 bases between the two ends. Germline V lookup: CDR1 SGHRS, CDR2 YFSETQ. CDR3 sequence (DNA): TGCGCCAGCGGGGCCAGCGAGGGCGAGCAGTACTTC. This translates into CASGASEGEQYF.